This T cell receptor beta chain was documented in a study of T-cell reconstitution after alpha-beta-depleted transplantation in children. It was with unique molecular identifiers that the TCRbeta library was prepared. TCRdb ran MiXCR on the PCR reads and lists one entry per CDR3 protein. This sample has about 610,000 distinct CDR3 sequences, with roughly a tenth found just once. This CDR3 has 13 residues. Germline-derived CDR1 and CDR2 are SGHDN and FVKESK. V was cut by 4 bases and J by 6 bases, with 12 bases left in between. V usage is TRBV14 and J usage is TRBJ1-2, with a weak D call TRBD1 (6 bases). The sequencing here drew on PBMCs from the stem cell graft donor, taken from the stem cell graft. The sequence was obtained from a human donor who donated a stem cell graft to a child with acute myeloid leukemia. The CDR3 region has the DNA TGTGCCAGCAGCCTCGGACAGAAGGATGGCTACACCTTC. It is translated as CASSLGQKDGYTF.